The present T cell receptor beta chain was sequenced within a study of early T cells in non-severe SARS-CoV-2 infection. As for the study in general: Sequencing was performed on bulk RNA from unsorted whole blood, leaving chains unpaired.

This clonotype occurred a few times. Its antigen is undetermined. Separate cDNA molecules each had unique molecular identifiers attached to them. TCRdb used MiXCR to reprocess the 5' RACE reads, holding one entry per CDR3 protein. The sample lists approximately 85,000 distinct CDR3 sequences; approximately 13% were seen once. With 5 bases clipped from V and 2 bases from J, the junction kept 9 bases outside the gene matches. The CDR3 contains 17 residues. Germline CDR1 reads MDHEN; CDR2 reads SYDVKM. Study observations and caveats: Matching against VDJdb likely underestimated virus-specific expansions, favoring anti-spike CD8.

Sequencing was done on a sample of whole blood. The J gene is TRBJ2-3, the V gene TRBV28, with 11 positions matching TRBD2. This sequence was found in an adult who was a healthcare worker with PCR-confirmed SARS-CoV-2 infection or an uninfected control (not recorded which). CDR3 bases: TGTGCCAGCAGTCGCCAACTAGCGGGAGTGATCACAGATACGCAGTATTTT. Translation: CASSRQLAGVITDTQYF.